This T cell receptor (beta chain) stems from a study of cytomegalovirus exposure and HLA in healthy donors. With 4 bases removed from V and 2 bases from J, the gap between germline ends came to 21 bases. The CDR3 loop spans 18 amino acids. In germline, CDR1 is SGHRS, CDR2 YFSETQ. Study results and limitations: As was reported, the classifier diagnosed cytomegalovirus status with high specificity and sensitivity. CMV serostatus was the sole immune exposure information available.

Primers included in the PCR were 60 Vbeta and 13 Jbeta primers. Using immunoSEQ multiplex PCR, the repertoire was profiled, and TCRdb retains in-frame clones only, with some absent. Among about 190,000 clones listed, 80% were seen once. On this clone itself: The antigen remains undetermined.

This TCR derives from a woman in her thirties or forties in good health and CMV-seronegative. V usage is TRBV5-1 and J usage is TRBJ2-2; TRBD2 might be the D (6 bases). Sequenced sample: PBMCs. The CDR3 region is CASSPILTGLSNTGELFF. CDR3 nucleotide sequence: TGCGCCAGCAGCCCGATACTGACGGGACTTTCAAACACCGGGGAGCTGTTTTTT. The full variable domain, its missing parts supplied by reference TRBV5-1 and TRBJ2-2, is KAGVTQTPRYLIKTRGQQVTLSCSPISGHRSVSWYQQTPGQGLQFLFEYFSETQRNKGNFPGRFSGRQFSNSRSEMNVSTLELGDSALYLCASSPILTGLSNTGELFFGEGSRLTVL.